Many counts were recorded for the clone carrying this TCR beta chain. As yet, its antigen is unknown. The data originate from a study of T cells after yellow fever vaccination. Study background: SMART-Seq v4 Ultra Low Input prepared libraries from low-cell fractions.

Regarding the study as a whole: Once the booster was given, most primary-vaccination clones reappeared, at about 97% for CD4 and over 70% for CD8.

Template-switching 5'RACE yielded the TCR cDNA; a universal primer site and UMIs were added in the process. A single record per CDR3 protein comes from TCRdb applying MiXCR to the 5' RACE reads. Seen here are nearly 300,000 distinct CDR3 sequences, 7.5% to 9.5% observed once, and the top ten hold around 3.3%. This CDR3 comprises 14 residues. In germline, CDR1 is SQVTM, CDR2 ANQGSEA. Unmatched junction bases numbered 5, after V lost 4 bases and J lost 7 bases. This sequence originates from a man younger than 35 who received the YFV17D yellow fever vaccine. The sample in question was CD4+ T cells sorted from PBMCs, obtained 5 days after the yellow fever booster vaccination. The chain carries TRBV29-1 and TRBJ2-1, with 12 bases fitting TRBD2. The CDR3 nucleotides are TGCAGCGTTGTTGCACTAGCGGGGGGTAATGAGCAGTTCTTC. It encodes CSVVALAGGNEQFF.